A single T cell receptor beta chain is shown here with its context. The sample comes from a study of blood T cell repertoires in COVID-19. Study overall: Specimens from acute and convalescent COVID-19 originated in the United States, Italy and Spain. Sources were T cells, B-cell-depleted T cells, or PBMCs; the material itself was cDNA or gDNA.

Authors' processing steps: The assay estimated nucleated cells by amplifying reference gene primers. The table came from immunoSEQ multiplex PCR; TCRdb's copy has only in-frame clones and leaves some out. D and trimming were read from the DNA, whereas the V and J calls and clone size are those reported in that table. The sample lists fewer than 120,000 clones, 88% occurring once. This sequence was found in a woman in her 50s with acute or convalescent COVID-19. The source material was peripheral blood.

In DNA form, the CDR3 reads TGTGCCACCAGTGACACTGCTGCACTAGCGGGGCGGAATGAGCAGTTCTTC. It encodes CATSDTAALAGRNEQFF. The V gene is TRBV24-1, the J gene TRBJ2-1, with 10 bases aligning to TRBD2. This CDR3 has 17 residues. Looked up from germline, CDR1 is KGHDR and CDR2 is SFDVKD. The ends lost 4 bases at V and 7 bases at J; junction bases unmatched: 12.